Presented here are 28 T cell receptor beta chains from one specimen sequenced in a study of control samples from healthy donors and cancer patients. TCRdb keeps only in-frame clones here, not all; method: immunoSEQ multiplex PCR. The sample holds about 94,000 clones, around nine tenths seen once. The sample comprised blood. The source of these receptors is a woman between 18 and 30 years old in good health.

The rearrangement joins TRBV11-1 to TRBJ2-7; D gene unclear. Per germline, CDR1 SGHAT and CDR2 FQDESV (reference sequence). CDR3 length equals 14 residues. V was shortened by 3 bases and J by 2 bases, with 11 bases between the two germline ends. Written as DNA, the CDR3 is TGTGCCAGCAGCTTCCTCCAGGCCACCTACGAGCAGTACTTC. Amino acids: CASSFLQATYEQYF. The full variable domain, rest sourced from reference TRBV11-1 and TRBJ2-7, is EAEVAQSPRYKITEKSQAVAFWCDPISGHATLYWYRQILGQGPELLVQFQDESVVDDSQLPKDRFSAERLKGVDSTLKIQPAELGDSAMYLCASSFLQATYEQYFGPGTRLTVT.

The chain recombines TRBV18 with TRBJ1-4; no definite D call. The ends were cut back, 2 bases at V and 7 bases at J, with 11 bases in the middle. Germline loops: CDR1 KGHSH, CDR2 LQKENI. The CDR3 extends over 14 amino acids. As DNA, the CDR3 is TGTGCCAGCTCACCAGGGTCCTCGTCTGAAAAACTGTTTTTT. It encodes CASSPGSSSEKLFF.

In DNA form, the CDR3 reads TGCAGCGTCCAGACCGGGCCGAACACTGAAGCTTTCTTT. It translates to CSVQTGPNTEAFF. This rearrangement joins TRBV29-1 to TRBJ1-1, with unresolved D. The CDR3 runs to 13 residues. Germline V gives CDR1 SQVTM, CDR2 ANQGSEA. The germline V and J ends were trimmed by 6 bases and 1 base, with 12 bases remaining between them. Filled out from reference TRBV29-1 and TRBJ1-1, the complete variable domain reads SAVISQKPSRDICQRGTSLTIQCQVDSQVTMMFWYRQQPGQSLTLIATANQGSEATYESGFVIDKFPISRPNLTFSTLTVSNMSPEDSSIYLCSVQTGPNTEAFFGQGTRLTVV.

CDR3 sequence (DNA): TGTGCCAGCAGCGGGACAGGGGGTTATGGCTACACCTTC. Translating gives CASSGTGGYGYTF. The rearrangement joins TRBV6-5 to TRBJ1-2; 11 bases agree with TRBD1. Trimming at V came to 6 bases and at J to 5 bases, leaving 2 bases not matched to a gene. Per the germline V gene, CDR1 is MNHEY and CDR2 is SVGAGI. The CDR3 length is 13 residues.

The chain is built from TRBV2 and TRBJ2-2; 9 bases are shared with TRBD2. The germline V gene has CDR1 SNHLY and CDR2 FYNNEI. The ends lost 2 bases at V and 5 bases at J; junction bases unmatched: 3. The CDR3 extends over 15 amino acids. CDR3 sequence: CASSERLAGTGELFF. The CDR3 DNA follows: TGTGCCAGCAGTGAACGGCTAGCGGGGACCGGGGAGCTGTTTTTT.

V and J are TRBV2 and TRBJ2-1; D possibly corresponds to TRBD1 (5 bases). Germline V lookup: CDR1 SNHLY, CDR2 FYNNEI. Trimming stripped 6 bases from V and 8 bases from J, with 23 bases between. The CDR3 length is 16 residues. DNA of the CDR3: TGTGCCAGCAGAGACAGACAGTTACCTCTAGGGGATGAGCAGTTCTTC. Translation gives CASRDRQLPLGDEQFF.

The V call is TRBV19, the J call TRBJ1-4, with D possibly matching TRBD1 (6 bases). There are 15 residues in the CDR3. The V gene's germline CDR1 is LNHDA and CDR2 SQIVND (reference sequence). V was shortened by 8 bases and J by 2 bases, with 15 bases between the two germline ends. The CDR3 nucleotides read TGTGCCAGTTCTCCGAAAGGACAGACTAATGAAAAACTGTTTTTT. Its protein product is CASSPKGQTNEKLFF. The whole variable domain, remainder taken from reference TRBV19 and TRBJ1-4, is DGGITQSPKYLFRKEGQNVTLSCEQNLNHDAMYWYRQDPGQGLRLIYYSQIVNDFQKGDIAEGYSVSREKKESFPLTVTSAQKNPTAFYLCASSPKGQTNEKLFFGSGTQLSVL.

The chain has TRBV2 and TRBJ1-2, with D hard to call. V lost 0 bases and J lost 2, with 7 bases in between. The CDR3 is 14 amino acids. CDR1 SNHLY and CDR2 FYNNEI come from the germline V gene. The CDR3 protein is CASSEATENYGYTF. CDR3 DNA sequence: TGTGCCAGCAGTGAAGCAACAGAGAACTATGGCTACACCTTC.

The chain combines TRBV7-9 with TRBJ1-2; no firm D call. V shed 5 bases and J shed 8 bases, with 15 bases lying between them. Germline V CDR1 and CDR2: SEHNR, FQNEAQ (reference sequence). The CDR3 length is 13 residues. The CDR3 DNA is TGTGCCAGCAGCCCGACGGATCTTGGAGGCTACACCTTC. Translation: CASSPTDLGGYTF.

The chain has TRBV18 and TRBJ1-1, with TRBD1 matching 7 bases. V gave up 3 bases and J gave up 7 bases; unmatched junction bases: 5. This CDR3 has 13 amino acids. Germline V gene data show CDR1 as KGHSH and CDR2 as LQKENI. Here the CDR3 DNA reads TGTGCCAGCTCACCGGACAGGCCCCTTGAAGCTTTCTTT. It translates to CASSPDRPLEAFF.

This rearrangement joins TRBV12-3 or TRBV12-4 to TRBJ1-5, with D hard to call. The V gene lost 3 bases and the J gene lost 3 bases, with 3 bases spanning the gap. The CDR3 is 12 residues long. This CDR3 reads CASSLDNQPQHF. The DNA of the CDR3 is TGTGCCAGCAGTTTGGACAATCAGCCCCAGCATTTT.

This CDR3 is CASRGDRRARQPQHF. The CDR3 region has the DNA TGTGCCAGCAGGGGAGATCGTAGGGCGCGTCAGCCCCAGCATTTT. The chain links TRBV7-6 to TRBJ1-5, with D unclear. The ends were cut back, 6 bases at V and 6 bases at J, with 18 bases in the middle. Germline V gene data show CDR1 as SGHVS and CDR2 as FNYEAQ. The length of the CDR3 is 15 residues.

The chain is built from TRBV2 and TRBJ2-5, with D unresolved. The CDR3 spans 15 residues. Germline loops: CDR1 SNHLY, CDR2 FYNNEI. The germline V and J ends were trimmed by 3 bases and 7 bases, with 18 bases remaining between them. CDR3 DNA: TGTGCCAGCAGTGATACCCTAGGAAGATTCGGGACCCAGTACTTC. As protein: CASSDTLGRFGTQYF.

This CDR3 is CASSIGTQSYEQYF. The CDR3 DNA reads TGCGCCAGCAGTATCGGGACTCAGTCCTACGAGCAGTACTTC. The rearrangement joins TRBV5-1 to TRBJ2-7; D is possibly TRBD2 (6 bases). Germline values: CDR1 SGHRS, CDR2 YFSETQ. Trimming removed 5 bases at V and 1 base at J, with 13 bases between. The CDR3 spans 14 residues.

The chain couples TRBV7-3 to TRBJ2-5; D call uncertain. The CDR3 runs to 13 residues. V was trimmed by 3 bases and J by 5 bases, leaving 10 bases between them. CDR1 SGHTA and CDR2 FQGTGA come from the germline V gene. The CDR3: CASSLISSETQYF. The CDR3 DNA is TGTGCCAGCAGCTTGATTAGTAGCGAGACCCAGTACTTC.

The gene calls are TRBV5-5 and TRBJ1-2, with D unclear. The germline V and J ends were trimmed by 3 bases and 0 bases, with 27 bases remaining between them. The CDR3 covers 20 residues. CDR1 and CDR2 from the germline V gene are SGHKS and YYEKEE (reference sequence). The chain's CDR3 is CASSSQQPVVTRASNYGYTF. DNA of the CDR3: TGTGCCAGCAGCTCCCAGCAACCCGTCGTCACAAGGGCTTCTAACTATGGCTACACCTTC. Drawing the rest from reference TRBV5-5 and TRBJ1-2, the complete variable domain is DAGVTQSPTHLIKTRGQQVTLRCSPISGHKSVSWYQQVLGQGPQFIFQYYEKEERGRGNFPDRFSARQFPNYSSELNVNALLLGDSALYLCASSSQQPVVTRASNYGYTFGSGTRLTVV.

The chain uses TRBV27 and TRBJ1-1; possibly TRBD1 for D (5 bases). The V gene lost 2 bases and the J gene lost 1 base, with 8 bases spanning the gap. From germline, CDR1 is MNHEY and CDR2 SMNVEV (reference sequence). This CDR3 comprises 14 residues. The CDR3 DNA is TGTGCCAGCAGTTTAGGAGGGACGAACACTGAAGCTTTCTTT. It specifies CASSLGGTNTEAFF.

This clone has a handful of counts. The chain joins TRBV7-9 to TRBJ1-2; 9 bases map to TRBD1. Germline assignment: CDR1 SEHNR and CDR2 FQNEAQ (reference sequence). Trimming at V came to 3 bases and at J to 5 bases, leaving 13 bases not matched to a gene. The CDR3 runs 17 residues. The CDR3 DNA sequence: TGTGCCAGCAGCTTGATGGGCAACAGGGGGCGCGGGTATGGCTACACCTTC. Its protein product is CASSLMGNRGRGYGYTF.

The chain is built from TRBV20-1 and TRBJ1-2; D remains unclear. From germline, CDR1 is DFQATT and CDR2 SNEGSKA (reference sequence). This CDR3 region has 11 residues. V lost 1 base and J lost 7, with 7 bases in between. The CDR3: CSARAPSGYTF. In DNA, the CDR3 is TGCAGTGCTAGAGCCCCATCTGGCTACACCTTC.

This chain links TRBV16 with TRBJ1-2, with D maybe TRBD1 (6 bases). The germline V gene encodes CDR1 KGHSY and CDR2 FQNENV. The CDR3 has 15 amino acids. V lost 1 base and J lost 2, with 11 bases in between. The DNA of the CDR3 is TGTGCCAGCAGCCAATTGGACAGTTCGAACTATGGCTACACCTTC. Protein sequence: CASSQLDSSNYGYTF.

The rearrangement links TRBV25-1 to TRBJ1-4, with a possible D match to TRBD1 (5 bases). Deletions cut 5 bases from V and 2 bases from J, with 15 bases between. Germline V lookup: CDR1 MGHDK, CDR2 SYGVNS. The CDR3 covers 16 residues. The CDR3 nucleotides are TGTGCCAGCAGTAGGGGTAAAACGGGCACTAATGAAAAACTGTTTTTT. Its translation: CASSRGKTGTNEKLFF.

This chain uses TRBV7-9 with TRBJ1-6, with D unresolved. The germline gives CDR1 SEHNR, CDR2 FQNEAQ (reference sequence). This CDR3 region has 15 residues. V was trimmed by 4 bases and J by 8 bases, leaving 15 bases between them. This CDR3 is CASSWPFGTDSPLHF. The CDR3 DNA reads TGTGCCAGCAGCTGGCCCTTCGGAACAGATTCACCCCTCCACTTT.

This clone was detected only once. This chain connects TRBV15 to TRBJ2-7; tentatively, D is TRBD1 or TRBD2 (5 bases each). Germline V CDR1 and CDR2: LNHNV, YYDKDF (reference sequence). V was cut by 3 bases and J by 1 base, with 10 bases left in between. This CDR3 spans 14 amino acids. CDR3: CATSSGGTSYEQYF. The CDR3 DNA follows: TGTGCCACCAGCAGTGGTGGGACGTCCTACGAGCAGTACTTC.

The V and J genes are TRBV2 and TRBJ2-1, with 8 bases lining up with TRBD2. With 8 bases clipped from V and 7 bases from J, the junction kept 10 bases outside the gene matches. CDR3 length: 14 residues. Germline values: CDR1 SNHLY, CDR2 FYNNEI. This chain's CDR3 is CASSDGRDKNEQFF. CDR3 sequence (DNA): TGTGCCAGCTCCGACGGGAGGGACAAAAATGAGCAGTTCTTC.

V gene TRBV2 combines with J gene TRBJ2-3; unclear D gene. The ends were cut back, 1 base at V and 11 bases at J, with 13 bases in the middle. The CDR3 loop spans 13 amino acids. Per germline, CDR1 SNHLY and CDR2 FYNNEI. CDR3 sequence reads: CASSEGALMEQYF. DNA of the CDR3: TGTGCCAGCAGTGAAGGGGCCCTCATGGAGCAGTATTTT.

The chain links TRBV6-1 to TRBJ1-5, with 7 bases aligning to TRBD1. After removal of 2 bases from V and 4 bases from J, the junction contained 5 bases not matched to a gene. This CDR3 has 15 amino acids. Germline V gene sequence: CDR1 MNHNS, CDR2 SASEGT. The CDR3 is CASSETNRGNQPQHF. CDR3 coding DNA: TGTGCCAGCAGTGAAACAAACAGGGGTAATCAGCCCCAGCATTTT.

V is TRBV12-5 and J is TRBJ1-1, with a weak D call TRBD1 (5 bases). CDR3 length: 15 residues. The germline V and J ends were trimmed by 2 bases and 5 bases, with 15 bases remaining between them. Germline CDR1 is LGHNT and CDR2 is FRNRAP. As DNA, the CDR3 is TGTGCTAGTGGTTTGTTCGCCGGGGGAGGAACTGAAGCTTTCTTT. As protein: CASGLFAGGGTEAFF.

V gene TRBV27 combines with J gene TRBJ2-1; D uncertain. CDR1 and CDR2 (germline): MNHEY, SMNVEV (reference sequence). The CDR3 contains 15 residues. Trimming left V 6 bases short and J 7 bases short, with 19 bases between. Here the CDR3 reads CASSRDLAGMNEQFF. The CDR3 DNA reads as TGTGCCAGCAGCCGCGATTTAGCTGGGATGAATGAGCAGTTCTTC.